Presented here are 27 T cell receptor beta chains from one specimen sequenced in a study of T cells in Graves' hyperthyroidism and ophthalmopathy. RNA transcripts gave rise to amplified TCR beta CDR3 regions. The TCR CDR3 was amplified in a first-round RT-PCR using the HTBI primer set. In TCRdb, the multiplex PCR reads were re-called with MiXCR into one record per CDR3 protein. Here the sample spans about 840,000 distinct CDR3 sequences, 38% being singletons. The sample was blood. Receptor source: a man between 18 and 29 years old with Graves' hyperthyroidism.

This clonotype was seen many times. The J gene is TRBJ2-2, the V gene TRBV9; D may match TRBD1 or TRBD2 (5 bases each). Deletions cut 2 bases from V and 6 bases from J, with 8 bases between. This CDR3 spans 13 amino acids. Looked up from germline, CDR1 is SGDLS and CDR2 is YYNGEE. The CDR3 reads CASSVRGAGELFF. The CDR3 DNA is TGTGCCAGCAGCGTGCGAGGGGCCGGGGAGCTGTTTTTT. Combining the CDR3 with reference TRBV9 and TRBJ2-2 gives the whole variable domain DSGVTQTPKHLITATGQRVTLRCSPRSGDLSVYWYQQSLDQGLQFLIQYYNGEERAKGNILERFSAQQFPDLHSELNLSSLELGDSALYFCASSVRGAGELFFGEGSRLTVL.

This rearrangement joins TRBV2 to TRBJ2-5; TRBD2 agrees at 16 bases. Germline V gene lookup returns CDR1 SNHLY and CDR2 FYNNEI. The CDR3 spans 19 residues. V shed 4 bases, J shed 4 bases, and the junction held 12 bases outside the gene matches. Here the CDR3 DNA reads TGTGCCAGCAGTGCCGCAGCCGGGACTAGCGGGGGGGCCGGAGAGACCCAGTACTTC. Translated, it gives CASSAAAGTSGGAGETQYF.

In this sample, this clonotype turned up many times. The J gene is TRBJ1-4, the V gene TRBV10-3; no reliable D call. Germline-derived CDR1 and CDR2 are ENHRY and SYGVKD. Trimming stripped 1 base from V and 7 bases from J, with 16 bases between. The CDR3 sequence is 16 residues long. CDR3 amino acids: CAISEFSPLESEKLFF. The CDR3 coding sequence is TGTGCCATCAGTGAGTTTAGCCCCCTGGAATCTGAAAAACTGTTTTTT.

The chain recombines TRBV7-9 with TRBJ2-3; D is tentatively TRBD1 or TRBD2 (5 bases each). CDR1 SEHNR and CDR2 FQNEAQ come from the germline V gene (reference sequence). V was pared by 4 bases and J by 2 bases, with 13 bases between. The CDR3 sequence is 15 residues long. CDR3 coding DNA: TGTGCCAGCAGCTCGACGGGGCCCTTCACAGATACGCAGTATTTT. Residues: CASSSTGPFTDTQYF.

This clonotype was recorded a few times. The chain couples TRBV14 to TRBJ2-7, with D maybe TRBD1 (6 bases). CDR3 length equals 15 residues. Trimming shortened V by 0 bases and J by 5 bases, and 14 bases separated the two germline ends. Germline V lookup: CDR1 SGHDN, CDR2 FVKESK. CDR3: CASSQEGSRDNEQYF. The CDR3 nucleotides are TGTGCCAGCAGCCAAGAGGGATCCCGGGACAACGAGCAGTACTTC.

This chain joins TRBV5-4 and TRBJ2-7; TRBD1 is a possible D gene (5 bases). The V gene lost 5 bases and the J gene lost 7 bases, with 22 bases spanning the gap. This CDR3 contains 15 residues. CDR1 SGHNT and CDR2 YYREEE come from the germline V gene (reference sequence). CDR3: CASSALGATLGEQYF. In DNA form, the CDR3 reads TGTGCCAGCAGTGCCCTTGGGGCCACCCTGGGGGAGCAGTACTTC.

This chain uses TRBV20-1 with TRBJ1-5; 8 nucleotides align to TRBD1. CDR1 and CDR2 from the germline V gene are DFQATT and SNEGSKA (reference sequence). V was clipped by 5 bases and J by 7 bases; unmatched bases: 7. The CDR3 loop spans 13 amino acids. CDR3 loop: CSASDRVVQPQHF. In DNA, the CDR3 is TGCAGTGCTTCGGACAGGGTAGTGCAGCCCCAGCATTTT.

This clonotype has a handful of counts. This chain links TRBV6-6 with TRBJ1-5, with a weak D call TRBD1 (6 bases). Trimming pared 7 bases from V and 5 bases from J, leaving 15 bases between. The CDR3 sequence is 14 residues long. Germline assignment: CDR1 MNHNY and CDR2 SVGAGI (reference sequence). CDR3: CASNLQGGHQPQHF. The CDR3 DNA reads as TGTGCCAGCAATTTACAAGGGGGGCATCAGCCCCAGCATTTT.

Ten or more counts support this clonotype. The gene calls are TRBV7-2 and TRBJ2-5; D remains ambiguous. V was pared by 5 bases and J by 2 bases, with 12 bases between. This CDR3 is built from 14 residues. Germline loops: CDR1 SGHTA, CDR2 FQGNSA. CDR3 region: CASSGRTAQETQYF. Written as DNA, the CDR3 is TGTGCCAGCAGCGGGCGGACGGCACAAGAGACCCAGTACTTC.

The V and J genes are TRBV29-1 and TRBJ2-7; 9 bases align to TRBD2. Germline V lookup: CDR1 SQVTM, CDR2 ANQGSEA. V gave up 6 bases and J gave up 7 bases; unmatched junction bases: 13. This CDR3 comprises 14 residues. CDR3 sequence reads: CSVANSGRGYEQYF. The CDR3 region has the DNA TGCAGCGTCGCGAATAGCGGGAGAGGATATGAGCAGTACTTC.

Worth noting for this clonotype: Here the CDR3 omits its conserved ending phenylalanine or tryptophan, so a read error is the likely source. Because the CDR3's place on the DNA is in doubt, the DNA is left out and the CDR3 is given as listed by TCRdb. The rearrangement joins TRBV14 to TRBJ2-2. Germline V lookup: CDR1 SGHDN, CDR2 FVKESK. Inclusive of both ends, the CDR3 amounts to 9 amino acids. This chain's CDR3 is CASSQESYV.

The table lists this clonotype with many counts. The V gene is TRBV10-2, the J gene TRBJ2-5; 8 bases are shared with TRBD1. The CDR3 length is 14 residues. The junction had 6 bases not matched to a gene; V was cut back by 3 bases and J by 6 bases. CDR1 and CDR2 from the germline V gene are WSHSY and SAAADI. Here the CDR3 reads CASSELGQVKTQYF. The CDR3 DNA reads TGCGCCAGCAGTGAATTGGGACAGGTGAAGACCCAGTACTTC.

The table lists this clonotype with many counts. The chain joins TRBV29-1 to TRBJ1-3; D uncertain. CDR1 and CDR2 (germline): SQVTM, ANQGSEA. V lost 4 bases, J lost 0 bases, and 7 bases lay in between. The CDR3 totals 13 residues. CDR3 amino acids: CSVGQLSGNTIYF. The CDR3, as DNA: TGCAGCGTTGGACAACTCTCTGGAAACACCATATATTTT.

At least ten counts were recorded for this clonotype. This sequence joins TRBV29-1 and TRBJ1-1, with TRBD1 as a possible D gene (6 bases). Trimming pared 1 base from V and 5 bases from J, leaving 17 bases between. CDR1 SQVTM and CDR2 ANQGSEA come from the germline V gene. The CDR3 has 15 residues. The CDR3 protein is CSVEGVGGRGTEAFF. CDR3 DNA sequence: TGCAGCGTTGAAGGAGTCGGGGGGCGCGGGACTGAAGCTTTCTTT.

The V gene is TRBV20-1, the J gene TRBJ1-5, with D uncertain. The ends were cut back, 0 bases at V and 0 bases at J, with 9 bases in the middle. In germline, CDR1 is DFQATT, CDR2 SNEGSKA (reference sequence). The CDR3 is made up of 15 amino acids. CDR3 bases: TGCAGTGCTAGAGATATGGGTTATAGCAATCAGCCCCAGCATTTT. It translates to CSARDMGYSNQPQHF.

In the case of this clonotype: The DNA is left out, because the CDR3 cannot be placed on it with certainty; the CDR3 is given as TCRdb lists it. J is TRBJ2-2 and V is TRBV7-8. Per the germline V gene, CDR1 is SGHVS and CDR2 is FQNEAQ. The CDR3 comprises 12 residues, both ends counted. The CDR3 here is CASSLDSGSCFF.

V usage is TRBV14 and J usage is TRBJ2-2; D is possibly TRBD2 (5 bases). This CDR3 region has 16 residues. V was shortened by 1 base and J by 0 bases, with 9 bases between the two germline ends. Germline lookup yields CDR1 SGHDN and CDR2 FVKESK. In nucleotides, the CDR3 is TGTGCCAGCAGCCAAGTGAGGGTCTCGAACACCGGGGAGCTGTTTTTT. Its protein product is CASSQVRVSNTGELFF.

This chain uses TRBV7-2 with TRBJ2-7; 16 nucleotides align to TRBD2. The germline V gene encodes CDR1 SGHTA and CDR2 FQGNSA. This CDR3 has 16 residues. Trimming took 5 bases from V and 9 from J; bases not matched to a gene: 10. Written as DNA, the CDR3 is TGTGCCAGCAGCCCCGGGACTAGCGGGGGGGCCGCTAGGCAGTACTTC. This translates into CASSPGTSGGAARQYF.

In this sample, this clonotype turned up once. The CDR3 carries no conserved terminal phenylalanine or tryptophan, so it likely arises from a read error. No DNA is shown, since the ends of the CDR3 on it are uncertain; the CDR3 is the one TCRdb lists. V is TRBV15 and J is TRBJ1-4; no check of the table's D call, TRBD1, against the DNA was made. Per the germline V gene, CDR1 is LNHNV and CDR2 is YYDKDF (reference sequence). The CDR3 sequence runs 13 residues, both termini included. CDR3 protein: CATSRSFRDQTNY.

The CDR3 region is CASRYYRGPTLGEQYF. As DNA, the CDR3 is TGTGCCAGCAGATACTACAGGGGCCCCACGCTCGGCGAGCAGTACTTC. This sequence joins TRBV7-8 and TRBJ2-7, with 7 bases matching TRBD1. The CDR3 covers 16 residues. Germline-derived CDR1 and CDR2 are SGHVS and FQNEAQ. V shed 6 bases and J 6 bases; nucleotides not matched to a gene: 17. Supplemented by reference TRBV7-8 and TRBJ2-7, the full variable domain reads GAGVSQSPRYKVAKRGQDVALRCDPISGHVSLFWYQQALGQGPEFLTYFQNEAQLDKSGLPSDRFFAERPEGSVSTLKIQRTQQEDSAVYLCASRYYRGPTLGEQYFGPGTRLTVT.

There are many counts of this clonotype. The chain carries TRBV29-1 and TRBJ2-7, with D uncertain. The CDR3 has 13 amino acids. Trimming stripped 4 bases from V and 3 bases from J, with 13 bases between. CDR1 SQVTM and CDR2 ANQGSEA come from the germline V gene. The CDR3 coding sequence is TGCAGCGTTGGTGGCGGTCTAGACTACGAGCAGTACTTC. It is translated as CSVGGGLDYEQYF.

V is TRBV25-1 and J is TRBJ2-5; TRBD2 matches 11 bases. This CDR3 comprises 16 residues. Germline CDR1 and CDR2: MGHDK and SYGVNS. The trim removed 6 bases at V and 5 bases at J, leaving 11 bases unmatched. CDR3 in DNA: TGTGCCAGCAGAGACACTAGCGGGAGCTGGCGGGAGACCCAGTACTTC. Translated, it gives CASRDTSGSWRETQYF.

V gene TRBV11-2 combines with J gene TRBJ2-7; possibly TRBD2 for D (5 bases). Per germline, CDR1 SGHAT and CDR2 FQNNGV. The CDR3 extends over 11 amino acids. The V end lost 6 bases, the J end lost 5 bases, and 8 bases lay between the germline ends. CDR3 in amino acids: CASRKTNEQYF. The CDR3 coding sequence is TGTGCCAGCAGGAAGACTAACGAGCAGTACTTC.

There are a few counts of this clonotype. The chain employs TRBV12-3 or TRBV12-4 and TRBJ1-3, with D hard to call. V lost 2 bases, J lost 0 bases, and 8 bases lay in between. The CDR3 loop spans 15 amino acids. CDR3 region: CASSLRGVSGNTIYF. CDR3 nucleotides: TGTGCCAGCAGTTTACGAGGCGTCTCTGGAAACACCATATATTTT.

The chain recombines TRBV10-3 with TRBJ1-2, with D maybe TRBD1 (6 bases). The CDR3 consists of 14 residues. Trimming stripped 4 bases from V and 1 base from J, with 10 bases between. CDR1 ENHRY and CDR2 SYGVKD come from the germline V gene. The CDR3 region has the DNA TGTGCCATCAGTGTCGGGACAAATAACTATGGCTACACCTTC. This translates into CAISVGTNNYGYTF.

The CDR3 DNA reads TGTGCCAGCAGCCAAGGAGGAATAAAGACCCAGTACTTC. Protein product: CASSQGGIKTQYF. The rearrangement uses TRBV12-3 or TRBV12-4 and TRBJ2-5, with D possibly being TRBD2 (5 bases). The CDR3 length is 13 residues. Deletions cut 6 bases from V and 6 bases from J, with 14 bases between.

The DNA for the CDR3 is TGTGCCAGCGTCTCTCGGACAGGAGCGGACACTGAAGCTTTCTTT. Encoded protein: CASVSRTGADTEAFF. The J gene is TRBJ1-1, the V gene TRBV4-2, with 7 bases fitting TRBD1. Germline-derived CDR1 and CDR2 are LGHNA and YNFKEQ. J lost 3 bases, V lost 8 bases, and 12 bases had no gene match. The CDR3 covers 15 residues.